One sample yielded the 9 T cell receptor beta chains listed below, sequenced in a study of tumor-infiltrating lymphocytes in primary liver carcinoma. Reverse transcription of approximately 500 ng total RNA with a constant-region primer produced TCR beta cDNA. Libraries covering TCR beta were generated through three nested multiplex PCR rounds (using a slightly modified ARM-PCR). A C-beta reverse primer and TRBV1-TRBV30 forward primers served in each of the first two PCR rounds, at ten to eleven cycles apiece. MiXCR, applied by TCRdb to the multiplex PCR reads, yields one record per CDR3 protein. The sample contains approximately 330,000 distinct CDR3 sequences, almost 65% of which appear only once. Unsorted whole blood served as the source of blood RNA, and germline DNA was extracted as well. Material: peripheral blood. Receptors were obtained from a man aged 35 to 55 with primary liver carcinoma and hepatitis B virus infection.

About this clonotype itself: A much larger clone sits a single nucleotide away, making a read error possible. The chain combines TRBV28 with TRBJ1-2, with 7 bases lining up with TRBD1. The CDR3 covers 13 residues. From germline, CDR1 is MDHEN and CDR2 SYDVKM. The CDR3 region has the DNA TGTGCCGGCAGAACCGGGACAGTCTATGGCTACACCTTC. Its translation is CAGRTGTVYGYTF.

To note about this clonotype: A much larger clone lies a single base off, so this may be a read error. This rearrangement joins TRBV12-5 to TRBJ2-5; D is undetermined. Germline CDR1 and CDR2: LGHNT and FRNRAP. This CDR3 contains 13 residues. As DNA, the CDR3 is TGTGCTAGTGGTACGGACGTCCAAGAGACCCGGTACTTC. Translation: CASGTDVQETRYF.

In its sample, this clonotype was seen many times. The chain is built from TRBV12-3 or TRBV12-4 and TRBJ2-2; D remains unclear. Trimming cost V 0 bases and J 8 bases, with 13 bases left between them. This CDR3 comprises 15 residues. The CDR3 reads CASSLALAIAGELFF. In DNA form, the CDR3 reads TGTGCCAGCAGTTTAGCGCTGGCGATTGCTGGGGAGCTGTTTTTT.

This clonotype showed up just a few times. The rearrangement links TRBV5-5 to TRBJ2-3; TRBD2 matches at 7 bases. CDR1 and CDR2 from the germline V gene are SGHKS and YYEKEE (reference sequence). J was trimmed by 2 bases and V by 4 bases; bases with no gene match: 10. The CDR3 has 16 residues. In nucleotides, the CDR3 is TGTGCCAGCAGCCCACATGGCGGGAGCCTCACAGATACGCAGTATTTT. This sequence encodes CASSPHGGSLTDTQYF.

Note on this clonotype: This may stem from a read error, because a much larger clone lies one nucleotide away. The chain combines TRBV7-8 with TRBJ1-6; D uncertain. There are 14 residues in the CDR3. Trimming cost V 4 bases and J 8 bases, with 12 bases left between them. Germline loops: CDR1 SGHVS, CDR2 FQNEAQ. CDR3 coding DNA: TGTGCCAGCAGCTCGAACACCTGTGATTCACCCCTCCACTTT. Residues: CASSSNTCDSPLHF.

On this clonotype itself: The junction differs from germline at one of its ends, possibly a read error. The chain employs TRBV11-2 and TRBJ2-2; 7 nucleotides agree with TRBD1. This CDR3 has 16 residues. Germline CDR1 and CDR2: SGHAT and FQNNGV. This CDR3 is CASSLPQTGNIGELFF. The CDR3 region has the DNA TGTGCCAGCAGCCTTCCCCAGACAGGGAACATCGGGGAGCTGTTTTTT.

On this clonotype itself: This CDR3 is missing its conserved last phenylalanine or tryptophan, likely due to a read error. V gene TRBV11-2 combines with J gene TRBJ2-7, with D uncertain. The CDR3 has 12 amino acids. Germline CDR1 SGHAT, CDR2 FQNNGV. With 6 bases removed from V and 3 bases from J, the gap between germline ends came to 9 bases. CDR3 protein: CASSLMGYEQYL. The CDR3 bases are TGTGCCAGCAGTCTTATGGGCTACGAGCAGTACTTA.

On this clonotype: The junction does not match germline at one end; this may be a read error. The chain uses TRBV11-2 and TRBJ2-7; TRBD1 might be the D (5 bases). This CDR3 region has 15 residues. Germline values: CDR1 SGHAT, CDR2 FQNNGV. The CDR3 coding sequence is TGTGCCAGCAGCTTAAATCCGAACAGGCCCTACGAGCAGTGCTTC. Translated, it gives CASSLNPNRPYEQCF.

This clonotype came up a few times. This rearrangement joins TRBV4-2 to TRBJ2-3, with a weak D call TRBD2 (5 bases). This CDR3 is built from 18 residues. With 0 bases removed from V and 5 bases from J, the gap between germline ends came to 21 bases. CDR1 and CDR2 (germline): LGHNA, YNFKEQ. The CDR3 DNA reads TGTGCCAGCAGCCAAGATGTAGCGTCATGGGTAAAGATAGATACGCAGTATTTT. It translates to CASSQDVASWVKIDTQYF.